Listed below are T cell receptor beta chains from one sample, sequenced in a study of T cell repertoires in cytomegalovirus infection. TCRdb re-called the reads through MiXCR, storing one row per CDR3 protein. The sample lists 110,000 or so distinct CDR3 sequences, under 35% seen once, with around two fifths in the top ten. Their antigens are not known. The sequencing here drew on CD8+ T cells from cultured PBMCs, taken from culture after CMV antigen stimulation. These receptors were collected from a human donor in good health (CMV status not recorded). Some clones in this sample may be carry-over from other donors' samples. CDR3s include the opening cysteine and the closing phenylalanine or tryptophan. D genes are given only for firm matches. Some rows mark clone size as missing; the rest say once, few, many or name a class of expanded clone.

V gene	CDR3 length	J gene	clone size	D gene	CDR3 protein	CDR3 DNA
TRBV7-9	14	TRBJ2-3	many	TRBD2	CASSLIGGGDTQYF	TGTGCCAGCAGCTTAATCGGGGGGGGAGATACGCAGTATTTT
TRBV7-8	14	TRBJ2-7	NA	TRBD1	CASISDRGQREQYF	TGTGCCAGCATCTCGGACAGGGGGCAGCGGGAGCAGTACTTC
TRBV7-2	14	TRBJ1-1	few	NA	CASSLESGETEAFF	TGTGCCAGCAGCTTAGAGTCCGGGGAAACTGAAGCTTTCTTT
TRBV7-9	14	TRBJ2-1	NA	TRBD1	CASSGGQGAGEQFF	TGTGCCAGCAGCGGGGGACAGGGGGCTGGTGAGCAGTTCTTC
TRBV27	14	TRBJ2-1	NA	NA	CASSLLGFYNEQFF	TGTGCCAGCAGTTTATTAGGATTCTACAATGAGCAGTTCTTC
TRBV6-6	17	TRBJ1-5	few	NA	CASGVEGYAFHLQPQHF	TGTGCCAGCGGGGTGGAAGGGTATGCTTTCCATCTTCAGCCCCAGCATTTT
TRBV27	15	TRBJ2-1	few	NA	CASSLGGGIYNEQFF	TGTGCCAGCAGTTTAGGTGGCGGGATCTACAATGAGCAGTTCTTC
TRBV20-1	13	TRBJ2-3	NA	NA	CSASPLRTDTQYF	TGCAGTGCTTCCCCCCTGCGAACAGATACGCAGTATTTT
TRBV29-1	13	TRBJ2-7	NA	TRBD1	CSVEGDSSYEQYF	TGCAGCGTTGAAGGGGACAGCTCCTACGAGCAGTACTTC
TRBV2	15	TRBJ2-3	few	NA	CASRHGGYGTDTQYF	TGTGCCAGCAGACATGGAGGTTATGGCACAGATACGCAGTATTTT
TRBV5-4	13	TRBJ2-2	NA	TRBD1	CASTGQGTGELFF	TGTGCCAGCACCGGACAGGGCACCGGGGAGCTGTTTTTT
TRBV6-1	16	TRBJ2-5	NA	NA	CASSTDRTALRETQYF	TGTGCCAGCAGTACAGATCGGACCGCCCTCCGGGAGACCCAGTACTTC
TRBV28	15	TRBJ2-2	NA	TRBD1	CASTITRQGTRELFF	TGTGCCAGCACCATAACCCGACAGGGAACCCGGGAGCTGTTTTTT
TRBV18	12	TRBJ2-3	NA	NA	CASSPREDTQYF	TGTGCCAGCTCACCAAGGGAGGATACGCAGTATTTT
TRBV4-1	15	TRBJ1-1	many	NA	CASSPSQGGMTEAFF	TGCGCCAGCAGCCCTTCACAGGGAGGGATGACTGAAGCTTTCTTT
TRBV5-1	15	TRBJ2-2	medium-sized	NA	CASSSRTPNTGELFF	TGCGCCAGCAGCTCTAGGACACCTAACACCGGGGAGCTGTTTTTT
TRBV28	15	TRBJ2-7	few	TRBD1	CASSFTGGTKNEQYF	TGTGCCAGCAGTTTCACAGGGGGCACTAAGAACGAGCAGTACTTC
TRBV7-2	14	TRBJ1-1	NA	NA	CASSFGEYNTEAFF	TGTGCCAGCAGCTTTGGGGAATACAACACTGAAGCTTTCTTT
TRBV20-1	14	TRBJ1-1	NA	NA	CSARKRQLNTEAFF	TGCAGTGCTAGAAAGCGGCAGCTGAACACTGAAGCTTTCTTT
TRBV7-6	16	TRBJ2-7	NA	TRBD2	CASSPGLAGGPHEQYF	TGTGCCAGCAGCCCGGGACTAGCGGGGGGGCCCCACGAGCAGTACTTC
TRBV29-1	11	TRBJ1-1	NA	NA	CSVDGRSEAFF	TGCAGCGTTGATGGCCGGAGTGAAGCTTTCTTT
TRBV6-2/TRBV6-3	16	TRBJ2-1	few	NA	CASSYSEVSPYNEQFF	TGTGCCAGCAGTTACTCCGAGGTATCCCCCTACAATGAGCAGTTCTTC
TRBV4-1	13	TRBJ2-7	NA	NA	CASSQGDNYEQYF	TGCGCCAGCAGCCAAGGAGACAATTACGAGCAGTACTTC
TRBV7-9	14	TRBJ1-5	few	NA	CASSGRGVHQPQHF	TGTGCCAGCAGCGGTAGAGGTGTGCATCAGCCCCAGCATTTT
TRBV27	14	TRBJ1-3	NA	NA	CASSPEISGNTIYF	TGTGCCAGCAGCCCGGAAATCTCTGGAAACACCATATATTTT
TRBV6-1	15	TRBJ2-1	NA	NA	CASSPGPVAYNEQFF	TGTGCCAGCAGTCCGGGGCCAGTGGCGTACAATGAGCAGTTCTTC
TRBV7-9	14	TRBJ2-3	NA	NA	CASSPGLSTDTQYF	TGTGCCAGCAGTCCGGGTCTTAGCACAGATACGCAGTATTTT
TRBV6-6	14	TRBJ2-2	NA	NA	CASLGQGITGELFF	TGTGCCAGTCTGGGGCAGGGGATAACCGGGGAGCTGTTTTTT